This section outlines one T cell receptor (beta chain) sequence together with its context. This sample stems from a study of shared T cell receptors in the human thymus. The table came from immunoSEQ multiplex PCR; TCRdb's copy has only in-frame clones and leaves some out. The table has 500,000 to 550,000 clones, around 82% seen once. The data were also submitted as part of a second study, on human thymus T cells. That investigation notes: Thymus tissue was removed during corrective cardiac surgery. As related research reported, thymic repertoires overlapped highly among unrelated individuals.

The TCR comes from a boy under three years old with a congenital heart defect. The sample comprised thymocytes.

In DNA form, the CDR3 reads TGCGCCAGCAGCCGGACAGGGAGGGCTGAAGCTTTCTTT. Protein sequence: CASSRTGRAEAFF. The rearrangement joins TRBV5-1 to TRBJ1-1; 8 nucleotides align to TRBD1. The CDR3 covers 13 residues. The J segment lost 6 bases and the V segment lost 4 bases, leaving 5 bases of the junction unmatched. CDR1 SGHRS and CDR2 YFSETQ come from the germline V gene.